This TCR beta chain was captured by sequencing in a study of blood T cell repertoires in COVID-19. Study at large: The cDNA or gDNA used as material had been derived from T cells, B-cell-depleted T cells, or PBMCs.

The assay was immunoSEQ multiplex PCR, and TCRdb's table has in-frame clones only and misses some. This repertoire shows over 120,000 clones, about 76% found once; its top ten account for more than 6.5%. This TCR derives from a human donor in a cohort sampled during active COVID-19. The sample was peripheral blood.

The CDR3 region has the DNA TGTGCCAGCAGCCTTCAGGCTACTAGCGGACCAATGAAGCAGTTCTTC. Translating gives CASSLQATSGPMKQFF. V is TRBV3-1 (or the pseudogene TRBV3-2) and J is TRBJ2-1; 8 bases are a match to TRBD2. Germline lookup yields CDR1 LGHDT and CDR2 YNNKEL (reference sequence). The ends lost 4 bases at V and 11 bases at J; junction bases unmatched: 16. The CDR3 is made up of 16 amino acids.